This T cell receptor beta chain stems from a study of shared clonotypes between healthy human individuals. Study-wide points: Generation probabilities were higher for clonotypes shared across all four sorted-subset donors than for unshared ones.

Germline loops: CDR1 MDHEN, CDR2 SYDVKM. Trimming took off 3 bases at V and 4 bases at J, with 22 bases between the two ends. The CDR3 spans 17 residues. This clone was counted a single time. Its antigen remains unidentified. Deep-level running was used for the assay. Several immunoSEQ plates received, in even portions, the genomic DNA of each subset. Produced via immunoSEQ multiplex PCR; TCRdb's table is partial and in-frame only. The data contain 2 million to 2.5 million clones, 92% of them singletons. The chain employs TRBV28 and TRBJ2-7, with a possible D match to TRBD1 (6 bases). The source is a man aged 18 to 30 in good health. Some clones in this sample may be carry-over from other donors' samples. Sequencing input: naive CD4+ T cells from PBMCs. Subset given: CD45RA+ positively selected. The CDR3 bases are TGTGCCAGCAGTTTTGCAGGGGCCATCACATCGAAATACGAGCAGTACTTC. It yields the protein CASSFAGAITSKYEQYF.